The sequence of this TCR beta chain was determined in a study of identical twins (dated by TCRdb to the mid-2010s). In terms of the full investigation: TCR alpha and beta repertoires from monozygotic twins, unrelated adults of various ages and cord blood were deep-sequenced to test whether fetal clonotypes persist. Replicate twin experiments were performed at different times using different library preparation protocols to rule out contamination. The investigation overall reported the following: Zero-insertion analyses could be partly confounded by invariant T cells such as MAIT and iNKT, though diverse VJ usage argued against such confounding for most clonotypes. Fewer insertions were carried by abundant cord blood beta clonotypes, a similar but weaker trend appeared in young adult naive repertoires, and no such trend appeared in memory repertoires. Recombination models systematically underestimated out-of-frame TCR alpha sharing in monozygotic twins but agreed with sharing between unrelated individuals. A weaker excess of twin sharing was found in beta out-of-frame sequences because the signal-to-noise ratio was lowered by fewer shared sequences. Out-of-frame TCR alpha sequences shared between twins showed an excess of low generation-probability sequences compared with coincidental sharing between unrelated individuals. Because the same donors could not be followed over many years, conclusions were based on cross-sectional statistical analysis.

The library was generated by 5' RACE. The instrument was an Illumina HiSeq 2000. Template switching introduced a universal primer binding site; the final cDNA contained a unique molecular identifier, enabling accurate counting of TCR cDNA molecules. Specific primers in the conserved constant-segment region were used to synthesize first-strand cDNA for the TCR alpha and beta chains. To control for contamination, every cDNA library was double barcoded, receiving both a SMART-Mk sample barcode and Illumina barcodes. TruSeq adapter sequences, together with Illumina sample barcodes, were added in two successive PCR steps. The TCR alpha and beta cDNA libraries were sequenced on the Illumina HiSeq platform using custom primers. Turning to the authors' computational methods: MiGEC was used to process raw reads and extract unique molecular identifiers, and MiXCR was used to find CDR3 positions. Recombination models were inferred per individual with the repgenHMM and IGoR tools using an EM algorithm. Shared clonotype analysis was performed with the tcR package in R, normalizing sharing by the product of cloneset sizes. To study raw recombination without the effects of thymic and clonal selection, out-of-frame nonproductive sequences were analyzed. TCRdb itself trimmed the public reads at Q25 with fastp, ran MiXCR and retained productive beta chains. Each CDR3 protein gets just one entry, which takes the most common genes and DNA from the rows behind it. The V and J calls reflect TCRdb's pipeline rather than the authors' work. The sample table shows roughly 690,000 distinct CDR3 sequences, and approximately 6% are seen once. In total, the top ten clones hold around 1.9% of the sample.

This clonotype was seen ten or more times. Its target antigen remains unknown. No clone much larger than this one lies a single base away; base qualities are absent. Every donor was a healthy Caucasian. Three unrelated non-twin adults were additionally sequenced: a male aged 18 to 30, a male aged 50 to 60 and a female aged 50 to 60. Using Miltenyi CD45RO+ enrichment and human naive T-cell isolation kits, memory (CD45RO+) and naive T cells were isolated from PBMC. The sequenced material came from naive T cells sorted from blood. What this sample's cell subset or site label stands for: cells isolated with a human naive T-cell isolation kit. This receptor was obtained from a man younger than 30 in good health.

In nucleotides, the sequence is TGTGCCAGCAGTTACTCTATGGAAAATACGCAGTATTTT. It translates as CASSYSMENTQYF. Recombination joined TRBV6-5 with TRBJ2-3; no D gene is confidently identified. A distance of 8 bases separates the germline ends of V and J, which lose 0 bases and 7 bases respectively. The germline V gene specifies MNHEY as CDR1 and SVGAGI as CDR2. The cysteine opens and the phenylalanine closes a CDR3 of 13 amino acids. Kept here is only the CDR3 DNA, which spans 39 bases and is read in frame from base 1.